This T cell receptor beta chain was sequenced in a study of PD-L1 blockade in urothelial cancer (dated by TCRdb to the late 2010s). Regarding the complete study: All patients started therapy around 2014 and received atezolizumab 1,200 mg intravenously every 3 weeks. Pretreatment blood TCR-seq was available for 30 or so patients, at least one posttreatment blood collection was obtained for about 24 patients, and tumor TCR-seq was available for about 24 patients. About 90% of the roughly 30 patients were identified as males with urothelial cancer of bladder origin, and a prior smoking history was reported by 18 of 29 patients. Several patients achieved durable clinical benefit and 20 did not. An ECOG performance status of 0 or 1 was recorded for the patients, and 0 to 3 prior chemotherapy regimens had been received by the patients. Durable clinical benefit meant progression-free survival longer than 6 months, and TCR features were also tested against progression-free and overall survival. Blood samples gave median yields of around 150,000 T cells and some 84,000 unique TCRs, along with a median clonality of around 0.075. TCR sequencing covered pretreatment tumor samples and matched, serially collected peripheral blood taken before and after atezolizumab treatment. In the same patients, whole exome sequencing and RNA sequencing of pretreatment tumors were performed in addition to TCR sequencing. The study was an exploratory multi-omic analysis of somatic, immune and clinical correlates of response to PD-L1 blockade with atezolizumab in urothelial cancer. Blood samples were analyzed 3 weeks after the start of treatment (second dose) and 6 weeks after the start of treatment. Here is what the overall study found, with its caveats: Improved progression-free and overall survival was associated with having pretreatment peripheral blood TCR clonality below the median. At 3 weeks after the start of treatment, tumor-associated TCR clones in peripheral blood had expanded more in patients with durable benefit (n ≈ 22, p = 0.022). Small sample size (n of about 30) and many exploratory analyses mean the results are intended to be hypothesis-generating.

The cohort included 25 to 30 patients with locally advanced or metastatic urothelial carcinoma who were treated at Memorial Sloan Kettering on a trial protocol. Peripheral blood mononuclear cells were collected pretreatment and during treatment, with between 1 and 8 total time points per patient. The Qiagen DNeasy Blood extraction kit was used to purify genomic DNA from total PBMCs and from tumor samples. PBMCs were collected pretreatment and during treatment and were isolated and stored as previously described. V is clipped by 3 bases and J by 2 bases, and the sequence between their germline boundaries is 8 bases long. Taken from cysteine to phenylalanine, the CDR3 has 14 residues. CDR3 DNA is the only sequence kept; it has 42 bases, read in frame from the first base. From a lookup of the germline V gene, CDR1 and CDR2 are SGHDT and YYEEEE. On this clone: Its target antigen remains unknown. Within one base of it there is no much larger clone, and no base qualities were kept.

Each PCR received spiked-in synthetic TCR analog templates so that absolute template abundance could be estimated from read counts. TCRbeta CDR3 regions were amplified from genomic DNA with bias-controlled V and J gene primers using the immunoSEQ assay. Rearranged TCRbeta segments were sequenced at approximately 20X coverage. Turning to the authors' computational methods: Sequencing errors were corrected by clustering, and CDR3s were annotated against IMGT so that V, D and J genes could be assigned. Out-of-frame and stop-codon sequences were excluded, and only productive TCRbeta rearrangements were used in downstream analyses. To compute clonality, Shannon entropy was normalized by the log of the number of unique productive sequences and then subtracted from one. Clones differing between time points or between blood and tumor were identified using Fisher's exact test with Benjamini-Hochberg correction, with an adjusted p below 0.01 applied as the threshold. Imported from immuneACCESS, the table was reduced by TCRdb to in-frame sequences with V and J called. These copies leave out some clones; in studies compared against another copy, an unresolved V gene accounts for under half, and the cause of the remainder is not known. Clonal size and the V and J genes are those of that table, whereas D and trimming came from the DNA. This sample holds 70,000 to 75,000 clones; 70% to 90% were observed only once. The ten largest clonotypes hold less than 3.5% of the sample.

The receptor comes from a man aged 55 to 69 with urothelial cancer. The rearrangement combines TRBV5-6 with TRBJ2-2; no confident D gene assignment can be made. Source: PBMCs, taken around atezolizumab (anti-PD-L1) treatment. Here is the DNA: TGTGCCAGCAGCTCGGGTCTTAACACCGGGGAGCTGTTTTTT. Its translation reads: CASSSGLNTGELFF. Outside the CDR3, residues come from the reference TRBV5-6 and TRBJ2-2 proteins, so the full variable domain is: DAGVTQSPTHLIKTRGQQVTLRCSPKSGHDTVSWYQQALGQGPQFIFQYYEEEERQRGNFPDRFSGHQFPNYSSELNVNALLLGDSALYLCASSSGLNTGELFFGEGSRLTVL.